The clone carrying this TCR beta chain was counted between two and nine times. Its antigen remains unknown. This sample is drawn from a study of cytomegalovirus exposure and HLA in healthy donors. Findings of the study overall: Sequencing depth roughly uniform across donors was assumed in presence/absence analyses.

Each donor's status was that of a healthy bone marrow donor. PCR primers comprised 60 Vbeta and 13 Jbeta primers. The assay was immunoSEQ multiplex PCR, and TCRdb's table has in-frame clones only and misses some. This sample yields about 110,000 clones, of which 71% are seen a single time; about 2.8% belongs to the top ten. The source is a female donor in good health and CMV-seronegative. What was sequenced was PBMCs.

In nucleotides, the CDR3 is TGTGCCTGGATCCAAGGAGCCTACACCGGGGAGCTGTTTTTT. Its protein is CAWIQGAYTGELFF. This rearrangement joins TRBV30 to TRBJ2-2; no clear D. The CDR3 contains 14 residues. The germline CDR1 and CDR2 sequences are GTSNPN and SVGIG (reference sequence). V lost 4 bases and J 3 bases, leaving 12 bases between the germline ends.